This T cell receptor beta chain was recovered during a study of PD-1 blockade in classical Hodgkin lymphoma. The assay was immunoSEQ multiplex PCR, and TCRdb's table has in-frame clones only and misses some. Counted here are about 32,000 clones, around 85% occurring once; the ten biggest clones make up about a sixth. Time point denoted: cycle 4 day 1 (C4D1), after less than 7 weeks of nivolumab. Brentuximab vedotin exposure varied among the patients, all of whom had relapsed after autologous stem cell transplantation. The CDR3 is 14 residues long. The V and J ends lost 2 bases and 2 bases respectively, with 7 bases between them. General study findings and limits: When nivolumab was started under 1 year after ASCT, patients were excluded. CD4+ TCR diversity climbed significantly by C4D1, unlike CD8+ TCR diversity.

For this clone: What it binds is not known.

This chain uses TRBV23-1 with TRBJ2-1, with D perhaps being TRBD1 or TRBD2 (5 bases each). TRBV23-1 qualifies as an ORF whose function is uncertain. The TCR was taken from a human donor with classical Hodgkin lymphoma. Source: peripheral blood mononuclear cells (PBMCs), taken before the fourth cycle of nivolumab. CDR3 region: CASSQGTPYNEQFF. CDR3 nucleotide sequence: TGCGCCAGCAGTCAAGGGACGCCCTACAATGAGCAGTTCTTC.